One and the same sample provided the 15 T cell receptor beta chains below, sequenced in a study of blood T cell repertoires in COVID-19. Sequenced by immunoSEQ multiplex PCR; TCRdb stores in-frame clones only, minus some. The sample holds approximately 170,000 clones; less than 90% are singletons and the top ten take approximately 4.7%. The sequencing input was PBMCs or T cells enriched from blood (not recorded which). These receptors were collected from a woman aged 50 to 60 who had recovered from COVID-19.

This chain joins TRBV6-5 and TRBJ2-5; D uncertain. The CDR3 totals 14 residues. Between the trimmed V and J ends, which lost 6 bases and 5 bases, there was a span of 16 bases. Germline V gene data show CDR1 as MNHEY and CDR2 as SVGAGI. The CDR3: CASSPTRLTETQYF. CDR3 nucleotide sequence: TGTGCCAGCAGCCCCACCAGGTTAACGGAGACCCAGTACTTC.

The rearrangement links TRBV9 to TRBJ1-3; 7 bases are shared with TRBD1. With 6 bases clipped from V and 4 bases from J, the junction kept 10 bases outside the gene matches. Germline V lookup: CDR1 SGDLS, CDR2 YYNGEE. The CDR3 loop spans 15 amino acids. CDR3 bases: TGTGCCAGCACCCTAAGCCCGGACAGGGGAAACACCATATATTTT. Its protein product is CASTLSPDRGNTIYF.

In DNA form, the CDR3 reads TGTGCCATTCAGGGGACCGGCGAGCAGTACGTC. Its translation: CAIQGTGEQYV. V and J are TRBV2 and TRBJ2-7; perhaps TRBD1 as D (6 bases). This CDR3 contains 11 residues. Deletions cut 10 bases from V and 6 bases from J, with 13 bases between. Germline lookup yields CDR1 SNHLY and CDR2 FYNNEI.

In regard to this clone: Other nucleotide sequences from this sample produce the same CDR3. This rearrangement joins TRBV28 to TRBJ1-2; D uncertain. The CDR3 contains 12 residues. Per germline, CDR1 MDHEN and CDR2 SYDVKM. The V gene lost 3 bases and the J gene lost 4 bases, with 6 bases spanning the gap. CDR3 protein: CASSLAGYGYTF. The CDR3 DNA sequence: TGTGCCAGCAGTTTGGCTGGCTATGGCTACACCTTC.

The chain links TRBV5-6 to TRBJ1-2; D not certain. The CDR3 sequence is 14 residues long. The V gene's germline CDR1 is SGHDT and CDR2 YYEEEE. V lost 0 bases, J lost 1 base, and 7 bases lay in between. The CDR3: CASSLGAGNYGYTF. The DNA of the CDR3 is TGTGCCAGCAGCTTGGGGGCGGGTAACTATGGCTACACCTTC.

The V call is TRBV7-3, the J call TRBJ2-5; D possibly corresponds to TRBD1 (5 bases). CDR3 length: 14 amino acids. The V end lost 5 bases, the J end lost 1 base, and 11 bases lay between the germline ends. Germline lookup yields CDR1 SGHTA and CDR2 FQGTGA. CDR3 sequence (DNA): TGTGCCAGCAGCCCTGACAGATTCCAAGAGACCCAGTACTTC. Translation gives CASSPDRFQETQYF. The variable domain in full, with the rest retrieved from reference TRBV7-3 and TRBJ2-5, is GAGVSQTPSNKVTEKGKYVELRCDPISGHTALYWYRQSLGQGPEFLIYFQGTGAADDSGLPNDRFFAVRPEGSVSTLKIQRTERGDSAVYLCASSPDRFQETQYFGPGTRLLVL.

J is TRBJ1-1 and V is TRBV5-6, with D possibly being TRBD1 (5 bases). Trimming took 0 bases from V and 4 from J, leaving 10 bases between them. CDR1 and CDR2 from the germline V gene are SGHDT and YYEEEE. The CDR3 length is 14 residues. The CDR3 DNA is TGTGCCAGCAGCTTGGGTCGTAGGGGCACTGAAGCTTTCTTT. This gives the protein CASSLGRRGTEAFF.

This sequence joins TRBV4-3 and TRBJ2-1; the D gene is possibly TRBD2 (5 bases). This CDR3 contains 18 residues. Looked up from germline, CDR1 is LGHNA and CDR2 is YSLEER. Trimming took 0 bases from V and 10 from J, leaving 25 bases between them. CDR3: CASSQDEGAGSPIFEQFF. DNA of the CDR3: TGCGCCAGCAGCCAAGACGAGGGAGCCGGGTCCCCTATCTTCGAGCAGTTCTTC.

This chain joins TRBV6-5 and TRBJ1-1, with D uncertain. Trimming pared 6 bases from V and 6 bases from J, leaving 14 bases between. CDR1 is MNHEY, CDR2 SVGAGI, per germline. The CDR3 spans 13 residues. The CDR3 DNA reads TGTGCCAGCAGAACCACTGTCTTGGCTGAAGCTTTCTTT. Residues: CASRTTVLAEAFF.

The chain carries TRBV5-5 and TRBJ2-7, with TRBD2 matching over 7 bases. Trimming at V came to 0 bases and at J to 6 bases, leaving 3 bases not matched to a gene. This CDR3 spans 13 amino acids. Germline CDR1 is SGHKS and CDR2 is YYEKEE (reference sequence). The CDR3 sequence: CASSLVGGSEQYV. The CDR3 region has the DNA TGTGCCAGCAGCTTGGTGGGGGGGAGCGAGCAGTACGTC.

The CDR3 reads CASSKVEISGYGYTF. CDR3 DNA sequence: TGTGCCAGCAGCAAAGTTGAGATTTCGGGCTATGGCTACACCTTC. This rearrangement joins TRBV21-1 to TRBJ1-2. TRBV21-1 is a pseudogene locus. This CDR3 contains 15 residues.

The chain uses TRBV12-5 and TRBJ1-1; D might be TRBD1 (5 bases). The CDR3 spans 13 residues. In germline, CDR1 is LGHNT, CDR2 FRNRAP. V gave up 5 bases and J gave up 4 bases, with 11 bases separating them. CDR3 in amino acids: CASGTGGSTEAFF. For the CDR3, the DNA is TGTGCTAGTGGTACCGGGGGGAGCACTGAAGCTTTCTTT.

The chain recombines TRBV7-2 with TRBJ2-1; 9 nucleotides agree with TRBD2. The CDR3 sequence is 16 residues long. Germline V lookup: CDR1 SGHTA, CDR2 FQGNSA. The V segment lost 1 base and the J segment 2 bases; nucleotides outside the gene matches: 3. The DNA for the CDR3 is TGTGCCAGCAGCTTAGGACTAGCGGCCCCCTACAATGAGCAGTTCTTC. Protein product: CASSLGLAAPYNEQFF. Full variable domain (missing parts from reference TRBV7-2 and TRBJ2-1): GAGVSQSPSNKVTEKGKDVELRCDPISGHTALYWYRQSLGQGLEFLIYFQGNSAPDKSGLPSDRFSAERTGGSVSTLTIQRTQQEDSAVYLCASSLGLAAPYNEQFFGPGTRLTVL.

This clone was detected only once. The chain employs TRBV28 and TRBJ1-5, with D uncertain. Germline CDR1 MDHEN, CDR2 SYDVKM. V gave up 2 bases and J gave up 5 bases, with 7 bases separating them. The CDR3 covers 13 residues. For the CDR3, the DNA is TGTGCCAGCAGTTTAGCAGTCTATCAGCCCCAGCATTTT. It translates to CASSLAVYQPQHF.

The genes are TRBV28 and TRBJ2-6; D possibly corresponds to TRBD1 (6 bases). Germline CDR1 and CDR2: MDHEN and SYDVKM. This CDR3 is built from 17 residues. V was cut by 2 bases and J by 1 base, with 12 bases left in between. In DNA, the CDR3 is TGTGCCAGCAGTTTACGGCAGGGGTCTTCTGGGGCCAACGTCCTGACTTTC. This gives the protein CASSLRQGSSGANVLTF. The complete variable domain, with remaining parts taken from reference TRBV28 and TRBJ2-6, reads DVKVTQSSRYLVKRTGEKVFLECVQDMDHENMFWYRQDPGLGLRLIYFSYDVKMKEKGDIPEGYSVSREKKERFSLILESASTNQTSMYLCASSLRQGSSGANVLTFGAGSRLTVL.